These 21 T cell receptor beta chains were all obtained from the same sample, sequenced in a study of type 1 and type 2 diabetes patients. The PCR template was genomic DNA. The TCR beta CDR3 region was amplified using 30 forward and 13 reverse primers. MiXCR, run by TCRdb on the multiplex PCR reads, gives a single entry per CDR3 protein. Counted here are some 250,000 distinct CDR3 sequences, approximately 50% occurring once; the ten biggest clones make up about an eighth. Sequenced sample: peripheral blood mononuclear cells (PBMCs). The source of these receptors is a man aged 18 to 29 with type 2 diabetes.

This clonotype was counted a few times. The V call is TRBV27, the J call TRBJ1-2; tentative D call: TRBD1 (5 bases). The V end was cut by 1 base, the J end by 3 bases, with 9 bases between. CDR1 is MNHEY and CDR2 is SMNVEV in the germline V gene (reference sequence). This CDR3 is built from 14 residues. CDR3 bases: TGTGCCAGCAGTTTATTTGGGGCAGACTATGGCTACACCTTC. Translated: CASSLFGADYGYTF.

V gene TRBV5-1 combines with J gene TRBJ2-7; a weak D match, TRBD1 (6 bases). The germline V and J ends were trimmed by 4 bases and 6 bases, with 20 bases remaining between them. CDR1 is SGHRS, CDR2 YFSETQ, per germline. There are 15 residues in the CDR3. This CDR3 reads CASSARGTGPAEQYF. CDR3 in DNA: TGCGCCAGCAGCGCCAGGGGAACAGGCCCCGCCGAGCAGTACTTC.

The chain combines TRBV18 with TRBJ2-5; D not certain. There are 13 residues in the CDR3. V was pared by 3 bases and J by 4 bases, with 9 bases between. Germline CDR1 KGHSH, CDR2 LQKENI. The CDR3 sequence: CASSPPALETQYF. As DNA, the CDR3 is TGTGCCAGCTCACCCCCCGCCCTAGAGACCCAGTACTTC.

This chain links TRBV3-1 with TRBJ2-2, with D perhaps assigned TRBD1 or TRBD2 (6 bases each). The CDR3 extends over 15 amino acids. V gave up 4 bases and J gave up 0 bases, with 9 bases separating them. From germline, CDR1 is LGHDT and CDR2 YNNKEL (reference sequence). The CDR3 sequence is CASSLEGANTGELFF. Written as DNA, the CDR3 is TGTGCCAGCAGCCTGGAGGGGGCGAACACCGGGGAGCTGTTTTTT. Combining the CDR3 with reference TRBV3-1 and TRBJ2-2 gives the whole variable domain DTAVSQTPKYLVTQMGNDKSIKCEQNLGHDTMYWYKQDSKKFLKIMFSYNNKELIINETVPNRFSPKSPDKAHLNLHINSLELGDSAVYFCASSLEGANTGELFFGEGSRLTVL.

The rearrangement links TRBV28 to TRBJ2-7; a weak D match, TRBD1 (6 bases). CDR3 length equals 15 residues. Between the trimmed V and J ends, which lost 5 bases and 3 bases, there was a span of 17 bases. CDR1 MDHEN and CDR2 SYDVKM come from the germline V gene. CDR3: CASSIPQGLIYEQYF. In nucleotides, the CDR3 is TGTGCCAGCAGTATACCACAGGGATTGATCTACGAGCAGTACTTC.

The chain has TRBV20-1 and TRBJ1-2; a weak D match, TRBD1 (6 bases). V was cut by 6 bases and J by 4 bases, with 15 bases left in between. This CDR3 region has 13 residues. Germline lookup yields CDR1 DFQATT and CDR2 SNEGSKA (reference sequence). The CDR3 nucleotides read TGCAGTGCGCCCACAGGGAAAGGCTATGGCTACACCTTC. The encoded protein is CSAPTGKGYGYTF.

This clonotype was seen only a few times. V and J are TRBV14 and TRBJ2-1, with unresolved D. The length of the CDR3 is 12 residues. Germline CDR1 is SGHDN and CDR2 is FVKESK. Trimming took 2 bases from V and 5 from J, leaving 4 bases between them. The chain's CDR3 is CASSQSNNEQFF. The DNA for the CDR3 is TGTGCCAGCAGCCAATCGAACAATGAGCAGTTCTTC.

The V gene is TRBV13, the J gene TRBJ2-3; D call uncertain. The CDR3 runs 11 residues. Germline V CDR1 and CDR2: PRHDT, FYEKMQ (reference sequence). Trimming took off 8 bases at V and 2 bases at J, with 5 bases between the two ends. DNA for the CDR3: TGTGCCAGCGGCATCACAGATACGCAGTATTTT. Its translation: CASGITDTQYF.

On this clonotype: This clone may be a read error of a much larger clone one base away. The J gene is TRBJ2-7, the V gene TRBV2; D unclear. This CDR3 has 12 amino acids. Germline V gene data show CDR1 as SNHLY and CDR2 as FYNNEI. CDR3 nucleotide sequence: TGTGCCAGCAGTGATTCAAGCTACGAGCGGTACTTC. As protein: CASSDSSYERYF.

V and J are TRBV7-6 and TRBJ2-1, with D possibly matching TRBD2 (6 bases). The V gene lost 1 base and the J gene lost 10 bases, with 11 bases spanning the gap. In germline, CDR1 is SGHVS, CDR2 FNYEAQ. The CDR3 extends over 13 amino acids. The CDR3 here is CASSLGPSGEQFF. For the CDR3, the DNA is TGTGCCAGCAGCTTAGGCCCCAGCGGGGAGCAGTTCTTC. Looking up the rest from reference TRBV7-6 and TRBJ2-1 gives the full variable domain: GAGVSQSPRYKVTKRGQDVALRCDPISGHVSLYWYRQALGQGPEFLTYFNYEAQQDKSGLPNDRFSAERPEGSISTLTIQRTEQRDSAMYRCASSLGPSGEQFFGPGTRLTVL.

Comments on this clonotype: A read error may account for a junction end that differs from germline. The chain combines TRBV7-2 with TRBJ2-7; 7 bases match TRBD1. CDR1 SGHTA and CDR2 FQGNSA come from the germline V gene. The CDR3 totals 16 residues. This CDR3 reads CASSLGDRALTYKQYF. CDR3 DNA: TGTGCCAGCAGCTTAGGAGACAGGGCGCTGACCTACAAGCAGTACTTC.

The rearrangement links TRBV20-1 to TRBJ1-5, with unresolved D. The germline V gene has CDR1 DFQATT and CDR2 SNEGSKA (reference sequence). The CDR3 contains 12 residues. Trimming stripped 3 bases from V and 1 base from J, with 4 bases between. CDR3 coding DNA: TGCAGTGCTAGTGACAGCAATCAGCCCCAGCATTTT. This gives the protein CSASDSNQPQHF.

This clonotype was seen at least ten times. The chain couples TRBV7-8 to TRBJ2-5; possibly TRBD1 for D (6 bases). The CDR3 sequence is 14 residues long. Germline V gives CDR1 SGHVS, CDR2 FQNEAQ. Deletions cut 6 bases from V and 5 bases from J, with 16 bases between. The CDR3 DNA sequence: TGTGCCAGCAGGGGAGTCTCAACAGGGGAGACCCAGTACTTC. Protein: CASRGVSTGETQYF.

The genes are TRBV13 and TRBJ1-5; perhaps TRBD1 as D (6 bases). Germline-derived CDR1 and CDR2 are PRHDT and FYEKMQ (reference sequence). V was shortened by 5 bases and J by 3 bases, with 11 bases between the two germline ends. CDR3 size: 14 residues. The CDR3 DNA is TGTGCCAGCAGCAAAACAGGGTTCAATCAGCCCCAGCATTTT. Translation: CASSKTGFNQPQHF.

In its sample, this clonotype was seen a few times. Here the CDR3 DNA reads TGTGCCAGCATGATAAATGAAAAACTGTTTTTT. It yields the protein CASMINEKLFF. The chain is built from TRBV2 and TRBJ1-4; D is unresolved. Germline values: CDR1 SNHLY, CDR2 FYNNEI. The CDR3 is 11 amino acids. Trimming removed 7 bases at V and 5 bases at J, with 5 bases between.

The chain carries TRBV30 and TRBJ1-5; no firm D call. The germline gives CDR1 GTSNPN, CDR2 SVGIG (reference sequence). V was pared by 2 bases and J by 3 bases, with 8 bases between. This CDR3 contains 13 residues. The CDR3 loop reads CAWSLDFNQPQHF. CDR3 sequence (DNA): TGTGCCTGGAGTCTCGACTTCAATCAGCCCCAGCATTTT.

The chain carries TRBV19 and TRBJ1-5; D is uncertain. Germline V lookup: CDR1 LNHDA, CDR2 SQIVND (reference sequence). The CDR3 spans 15 residues. V was clipped by 3 bases and J by 0 bases, with 9 bases between them. The CDR3 nucleotides read TGTGCCAGTAGTATTAGGGTTCCTAGCAATCAGCCCCAGCATTTT. Residues: CASSIRVPSNQPQHF. Using reference TRBV19 and TRBJ1-5 for the parts outside the CDR3, the full variable domain is DGGITQSPKYLFRKEGQNVTLSCEQNLNHDAMYWYRQDPGQGLRLIYYSQIVNDFQKGDIAEGYSVSREKKESFPLTVTSAQKNPTAFYLCASSIRVPSNQPQHFGDGTRLSIL.

The chain carries TRBV27 and TRBJ1-2; D is possibly TRBD1 (5 bases). The CDR3 is 13 amino acids. V was shortened by 3 bases and J by 8 bases, with 13 bases between the two germline ends. In germline, CDR1 is MNHEY, CDR2 SMNVEV (reference sequence). The CDR3 is CASSFGGSGGYTF. Written as DNA, the CDR3 is TGTGCCAGCAGTTTCGGGGGGTCAGGGGGCTACACCTTC.

This chain uses TRBV27 with TRBJ2-6; D is uncertain. V was shortened by 6 bases and J by 0 bases, with 9 bases between the two germline ends. The CDR3 runs to 15 residues. Per the germline V gene, CDR1 is MNHEY and CDR2 is SMNVEV (reference sequence). The CDR3 DNA follows: TGTGCCAGCAGCCCCTGGAGCTCTGGGGCCAACGTCCTGACTTTC. Residues: CASSPWSSGANVLTF.

This clonotype was seen a few times. V and J are TRBV19 and TRBJ1-1; D unclear. The CDR3 is 14 amino acids. The ends were cut back, 5 bases at V and 1 base at J, with 11 bases in the middle. Per the germline V gene, CDR1 is LNHDA and CDR2 is SQIVND (reference sequence). The CDR3, as DNA: TGTGCCAGTAGTCCTCCCCCTACGAACACTGAAGCTTTCTTT. Its translation is CASSPPPTNTEAFF.

In this sample, this clonotype turned up many times. The chain joins TRBV2 to TRBJ1-1; D not certain. V was shortened by 6 bases and J by 8 bases, with 16 bases between the two germline ends. Germline assignment: CDR1 SNHLY and CDR2 FYNNEI. This CDR3 region has 13 residues. In DNA form, the CDR3 reads TGTGCCAGCAGCTTAAGCCCGCGGAGAGAAGCTTTCTTT. The encoded protein is CASSLSPRREAFF. Looking up the rest from reference TRBV2 and TRBJ1-1 gives the full variable domain: EPEVTQTPSHQVTQMGQEVILRCVPISNHLYFYWYRQILGQKVEFLVSFYNNEISEKSEIFDDQFSVERPDGSNFTLKIRSTKLEDSAMYFCASSLSPRREAFFGQGTRLTVV.